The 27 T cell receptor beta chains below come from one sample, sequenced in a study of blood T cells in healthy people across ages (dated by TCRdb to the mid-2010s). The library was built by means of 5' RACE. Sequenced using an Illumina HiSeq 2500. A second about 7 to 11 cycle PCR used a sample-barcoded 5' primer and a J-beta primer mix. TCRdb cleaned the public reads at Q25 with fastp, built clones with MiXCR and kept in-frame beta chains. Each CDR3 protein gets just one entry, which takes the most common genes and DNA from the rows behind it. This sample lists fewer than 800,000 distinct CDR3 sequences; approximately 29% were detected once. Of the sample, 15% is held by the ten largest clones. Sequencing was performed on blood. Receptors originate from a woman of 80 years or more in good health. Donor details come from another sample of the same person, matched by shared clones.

In DNA, the CDR3 is TGCAGTGCTAGATTGGAGGGGGAGACCCAGTACTTC. Translating gives CSARLEGETQYF. The rearrangement uses TRBV20-1 and TRBJ2-5, with TRBD2 as a possible D gene (6 bases). Looked up from germline, CDR1 is DFQATT and CDR2 is SNEGSKA (reference sequence). The CDR3 loop spans 12 amino acids. V lost 2 bases, J lost 5 bases, and 9 bases lay in between.

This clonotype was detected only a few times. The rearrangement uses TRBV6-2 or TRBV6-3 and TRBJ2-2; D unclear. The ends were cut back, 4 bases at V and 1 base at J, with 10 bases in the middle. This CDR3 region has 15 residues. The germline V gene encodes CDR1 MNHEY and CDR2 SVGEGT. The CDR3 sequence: CASSSLPGNTGELFF. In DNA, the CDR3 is TGTGCCAGCAGTTCCCTTCCGGGGAACACCGGGGAGCTGTTTTTT.

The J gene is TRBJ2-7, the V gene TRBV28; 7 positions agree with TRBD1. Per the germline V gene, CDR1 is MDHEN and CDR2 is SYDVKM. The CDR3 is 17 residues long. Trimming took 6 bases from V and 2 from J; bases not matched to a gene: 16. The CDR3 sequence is CASSYNPLGGKAYEQYF. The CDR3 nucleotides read TGTGCCAGCAGCTATAACCCCTTAGGGGGCAAAGCCTACGAGCAGTACTTC.

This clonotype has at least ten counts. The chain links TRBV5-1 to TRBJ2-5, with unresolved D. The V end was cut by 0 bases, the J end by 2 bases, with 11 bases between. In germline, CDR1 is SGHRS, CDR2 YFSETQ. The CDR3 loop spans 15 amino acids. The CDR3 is CASSLATAAQETQYF. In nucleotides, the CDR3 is TGCGCCAGCAGCTTGGCCACGGCAGCACAAGAGACCCAGTACTTC.

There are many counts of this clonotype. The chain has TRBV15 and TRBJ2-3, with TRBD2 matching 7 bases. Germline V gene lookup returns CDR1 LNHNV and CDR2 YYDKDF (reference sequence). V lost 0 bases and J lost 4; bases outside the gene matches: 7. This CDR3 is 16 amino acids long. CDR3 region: CATSRDQGGGSDTQYF. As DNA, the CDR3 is TGTGCCACCAGCAGAGATCAAGGCGGGGGATCAGATACGCAGTATTTT.

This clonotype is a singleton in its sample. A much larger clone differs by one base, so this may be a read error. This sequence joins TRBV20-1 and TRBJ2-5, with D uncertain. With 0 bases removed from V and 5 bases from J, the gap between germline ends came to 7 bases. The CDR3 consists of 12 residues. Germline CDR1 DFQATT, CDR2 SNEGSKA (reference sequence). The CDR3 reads CSARELRETQYF. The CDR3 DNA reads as TGCAGTGCTAGAGAGCTCAGGGAGACCCAGTACTTC.

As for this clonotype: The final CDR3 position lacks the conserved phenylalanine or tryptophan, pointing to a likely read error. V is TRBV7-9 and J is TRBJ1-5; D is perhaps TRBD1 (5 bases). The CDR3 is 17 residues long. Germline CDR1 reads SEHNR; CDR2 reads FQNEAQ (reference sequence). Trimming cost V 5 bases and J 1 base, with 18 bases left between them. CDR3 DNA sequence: TGTGCCAGCAGCGACCTAAGGGGCCAGGTCAGCAATCAGCCCCAGCATTTG. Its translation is CASSDLRGQVSNQPQHL.

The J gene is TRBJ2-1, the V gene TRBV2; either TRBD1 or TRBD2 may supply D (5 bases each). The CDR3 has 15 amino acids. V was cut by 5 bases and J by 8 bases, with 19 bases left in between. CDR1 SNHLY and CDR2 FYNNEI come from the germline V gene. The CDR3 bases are TGTGCCAGCAGTATTACCGGGACCCCGGGCGATGAGCAGTTCTTC. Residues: CASSITGTPGDEQFF.

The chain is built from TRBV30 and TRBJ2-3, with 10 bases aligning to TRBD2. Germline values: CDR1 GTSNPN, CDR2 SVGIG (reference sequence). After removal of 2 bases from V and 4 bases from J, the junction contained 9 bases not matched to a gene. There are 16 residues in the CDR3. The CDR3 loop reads CAWSRHTGLASDTQYF. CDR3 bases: TGTGCCTGGAGTAGGCACACGGGACTAGCGTCAGATACGCAGTATTTT.

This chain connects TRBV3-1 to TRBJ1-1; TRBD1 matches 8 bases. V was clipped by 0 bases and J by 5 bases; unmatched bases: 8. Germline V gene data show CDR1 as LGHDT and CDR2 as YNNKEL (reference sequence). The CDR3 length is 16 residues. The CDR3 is CASSQEGTGGNTEAFF. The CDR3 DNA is TGTGCCAGCAGCCAAGAAGGCACAGGGGGGAATACTGAAGCTTTCTTT.

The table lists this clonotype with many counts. The CDR3 sequence: CASSFRERYTF. Written as DNA, the CDR3 is TGTGCCAGCAGCTTCCGGGAACGCTACACCTTC. The rearrangement links TRBV5-6 to TRBJ1-2; D unclear. This CDR3 has 11 amino acids. The V gene lost 2 bases and the J gene lost 9 bases, with 8 bases spanning the gap. Germline CDR1 and CDR2: SGHDT and YYEEEE.

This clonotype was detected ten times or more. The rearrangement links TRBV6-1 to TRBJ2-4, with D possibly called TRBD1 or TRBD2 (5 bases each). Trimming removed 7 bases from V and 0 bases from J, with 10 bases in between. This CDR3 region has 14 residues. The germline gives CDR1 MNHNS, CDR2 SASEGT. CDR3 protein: CASTSRGAKNIQYF. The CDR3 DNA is TGTGCCAGCACCTCGAGGGGAGCCAAAAACATTCAGTACTTC.

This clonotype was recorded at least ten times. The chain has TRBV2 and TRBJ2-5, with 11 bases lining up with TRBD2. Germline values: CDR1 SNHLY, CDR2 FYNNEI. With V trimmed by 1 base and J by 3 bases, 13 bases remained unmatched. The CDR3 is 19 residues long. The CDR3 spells CASSEGLLAGGRGKETQYF. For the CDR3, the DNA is TGTGCCAGCAGTGAAGGATTGCTAGCGGGGGGCCGGGGTAAAGAGACCCAGTACTTC.

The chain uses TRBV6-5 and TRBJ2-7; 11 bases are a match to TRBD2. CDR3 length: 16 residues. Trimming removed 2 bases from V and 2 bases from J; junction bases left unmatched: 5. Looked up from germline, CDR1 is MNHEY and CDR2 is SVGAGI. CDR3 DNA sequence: TGTGCCAGCAGTTACGGGGGACTAGCGGAAACCTACGAGCAGTACTTC. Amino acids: CASSYGGLAETYEQYF.

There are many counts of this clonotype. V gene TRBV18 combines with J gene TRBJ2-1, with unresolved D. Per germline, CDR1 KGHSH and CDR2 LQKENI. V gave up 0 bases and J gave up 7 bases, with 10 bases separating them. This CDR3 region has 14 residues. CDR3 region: CASSPPWSSNEQFF. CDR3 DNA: TGTGCCAGCTCACCACCGTGGTCCTCGAATGAGCAGTTCTTC.

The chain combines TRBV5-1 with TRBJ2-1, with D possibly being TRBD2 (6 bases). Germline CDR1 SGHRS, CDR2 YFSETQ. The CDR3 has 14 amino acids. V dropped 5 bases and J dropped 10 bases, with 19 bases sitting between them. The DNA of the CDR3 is TGCGCCAGCAGTTTCCCTACTAGCCACGACGAGCAGTTCTTC. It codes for CASSFPTSHDEQFF. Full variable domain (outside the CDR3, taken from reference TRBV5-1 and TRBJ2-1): KAGVTQTPRYLIKTRGQQVTLSCSPISGHRSVSWYQQTPGQGLQFLFEYFSETQRNKGNFPGRFSGRQFSNSRSEMNVSTLELGDSALYLCASSFPTSHDEQFFGPGTRLTVL.

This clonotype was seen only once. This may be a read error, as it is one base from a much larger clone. The CDR3 region is CASSLAFSSEQFF. The CDR3 coding sequence is TGTGCCAGCAGCCTAGCTTTTAGTAGCGAGCAGTTCTTC. V and J are TRBV9 and TRBJ2-5; possibly TRBD2 for D (5 bases). TRBJ2-1 explains the end of the DNA better; the J call may be wrong. This CDR3 has 13 amino acids. Germline-derived CDR1 and CDR2 are SGDLS and YYNGEE.

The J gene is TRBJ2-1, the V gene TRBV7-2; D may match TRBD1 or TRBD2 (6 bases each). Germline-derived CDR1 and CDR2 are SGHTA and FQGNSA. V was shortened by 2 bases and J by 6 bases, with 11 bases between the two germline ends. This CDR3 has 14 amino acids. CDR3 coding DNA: TGTGCCAGCAGCTTAAGGGGGGCTAGCAATGAGCAGTTCTTC. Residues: CASSLRGASNEQFF.

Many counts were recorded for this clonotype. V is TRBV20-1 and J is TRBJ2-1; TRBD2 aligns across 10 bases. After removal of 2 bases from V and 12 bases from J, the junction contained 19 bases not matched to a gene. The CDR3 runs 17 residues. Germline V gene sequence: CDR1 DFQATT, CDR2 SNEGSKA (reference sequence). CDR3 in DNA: TGCAGTGCTAGAAAGTCTCTAGGCGGACTAGCGGACCTTGTGCAGTTCTTC. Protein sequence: CSARKSLGGLADLVQFF.

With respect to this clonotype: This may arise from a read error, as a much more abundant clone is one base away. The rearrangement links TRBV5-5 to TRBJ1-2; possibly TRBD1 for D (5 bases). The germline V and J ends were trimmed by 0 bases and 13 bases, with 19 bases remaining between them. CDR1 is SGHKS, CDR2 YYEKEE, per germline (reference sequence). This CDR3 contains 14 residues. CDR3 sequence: CASSLGGQLVGCTF. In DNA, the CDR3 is TGTGCCAGCAGCTTGGGGGGCCAGCTAGTTGGGTGCACCTTC.

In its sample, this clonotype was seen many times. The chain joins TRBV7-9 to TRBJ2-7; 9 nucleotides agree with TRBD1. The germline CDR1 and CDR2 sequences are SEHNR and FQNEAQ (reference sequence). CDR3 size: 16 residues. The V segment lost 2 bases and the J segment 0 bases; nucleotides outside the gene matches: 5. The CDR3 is CASSLYRDRASYEQYF. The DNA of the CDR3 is TGTGCCAGCAGCTTATACCGGGACAGGGCCTCCTACGAGCAGTACTTC.

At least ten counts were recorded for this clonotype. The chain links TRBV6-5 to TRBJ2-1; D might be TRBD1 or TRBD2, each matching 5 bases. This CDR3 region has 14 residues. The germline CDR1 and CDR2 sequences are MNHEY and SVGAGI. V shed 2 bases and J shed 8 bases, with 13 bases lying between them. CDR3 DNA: TGTGCCAGCAGTTACGGGCCAGGGCGGGATGAGCAGTTCTTC. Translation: CASSYGPGRDEQFF.

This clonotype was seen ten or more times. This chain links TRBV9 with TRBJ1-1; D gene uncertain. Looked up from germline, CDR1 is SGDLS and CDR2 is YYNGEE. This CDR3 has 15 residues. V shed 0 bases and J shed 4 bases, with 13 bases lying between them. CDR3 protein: CASSVGSNGGTEAFF. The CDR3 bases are TGTGCCAGCAGCGTAGGTAGTAACGGAGGCACTGAAGCTTTCTTT.

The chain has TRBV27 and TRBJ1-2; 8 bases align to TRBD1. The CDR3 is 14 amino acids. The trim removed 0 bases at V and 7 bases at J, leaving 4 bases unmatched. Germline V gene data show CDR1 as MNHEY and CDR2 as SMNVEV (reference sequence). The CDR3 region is CASSLSYRGAGYTF. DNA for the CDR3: TGTGCCAGCAGTTTATCGTACAGGGGGGCTGGCTACACCTTC.

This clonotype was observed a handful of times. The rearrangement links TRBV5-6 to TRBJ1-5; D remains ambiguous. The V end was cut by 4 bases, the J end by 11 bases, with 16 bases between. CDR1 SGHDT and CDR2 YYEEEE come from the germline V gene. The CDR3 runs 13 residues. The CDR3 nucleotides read TGTGCCAGCAGCACGGGCCGTGCCGGGACCCAGCATTTT. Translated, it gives CASSTGRAGTQHF.

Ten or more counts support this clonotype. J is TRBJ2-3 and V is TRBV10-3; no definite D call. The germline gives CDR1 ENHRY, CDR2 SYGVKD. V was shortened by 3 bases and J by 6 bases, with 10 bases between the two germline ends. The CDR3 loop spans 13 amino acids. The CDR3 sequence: CAISDAPGDTQYF. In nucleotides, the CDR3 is TGTGCCATCAGTGACGCTCCTGGTGATACGCAGTATTTT.

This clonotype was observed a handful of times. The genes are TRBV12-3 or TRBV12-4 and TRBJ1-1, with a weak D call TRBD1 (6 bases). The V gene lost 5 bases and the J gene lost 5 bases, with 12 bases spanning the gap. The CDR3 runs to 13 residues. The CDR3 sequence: CASSPLQGTEAFF. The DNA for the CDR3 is TGTGCCAGCAGTCCGCTACAGGGTACTGAAGCTTTCTTT.